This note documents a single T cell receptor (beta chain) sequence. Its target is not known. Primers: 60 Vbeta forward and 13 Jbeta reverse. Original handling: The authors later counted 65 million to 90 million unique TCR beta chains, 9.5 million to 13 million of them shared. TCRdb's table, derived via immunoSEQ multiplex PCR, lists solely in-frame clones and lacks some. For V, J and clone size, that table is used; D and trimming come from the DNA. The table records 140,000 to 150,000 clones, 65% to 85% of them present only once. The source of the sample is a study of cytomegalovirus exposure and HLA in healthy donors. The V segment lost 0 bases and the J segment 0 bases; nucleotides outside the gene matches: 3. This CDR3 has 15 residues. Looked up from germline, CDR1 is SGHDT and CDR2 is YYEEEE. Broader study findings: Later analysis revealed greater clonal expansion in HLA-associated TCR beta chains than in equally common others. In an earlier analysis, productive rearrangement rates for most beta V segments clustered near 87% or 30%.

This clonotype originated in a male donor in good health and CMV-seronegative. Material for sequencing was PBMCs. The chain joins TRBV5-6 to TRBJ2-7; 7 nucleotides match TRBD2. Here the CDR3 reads CASSLAGGRSYEQYF. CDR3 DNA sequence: TGTGCCAGCAGCTTGGCGGGAGGCCGCTCCTACGAGCAGTACTTC.